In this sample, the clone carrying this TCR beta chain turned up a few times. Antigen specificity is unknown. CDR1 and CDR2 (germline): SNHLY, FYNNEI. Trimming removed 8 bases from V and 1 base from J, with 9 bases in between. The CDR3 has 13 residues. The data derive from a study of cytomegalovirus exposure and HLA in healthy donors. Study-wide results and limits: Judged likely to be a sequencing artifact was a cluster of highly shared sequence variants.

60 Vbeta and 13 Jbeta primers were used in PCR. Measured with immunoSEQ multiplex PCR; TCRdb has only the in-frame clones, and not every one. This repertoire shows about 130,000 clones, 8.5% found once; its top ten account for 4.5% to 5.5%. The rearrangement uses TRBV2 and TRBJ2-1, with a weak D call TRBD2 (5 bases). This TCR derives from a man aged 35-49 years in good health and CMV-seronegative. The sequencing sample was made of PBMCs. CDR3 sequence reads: CASRRGSYNEQFF. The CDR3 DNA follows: TGTGCCAGCCGCAGAGGGTCCTACAATGAGCAGTTCTTC.